This TCR beta chain was obtained from a study of metastatic and nonmetastatic thyroid tumors. Whole-study context: Blood and tumor or nodule tissue repertoires from malignant and benign thyroid patients were compared.

CDR1 and CDR2 from the germline V gene are SGHRS and YFSETQ. The CDR3 covers 16 residues. With 4 bases removed from V and 2 bases from J, the gap between germline ends came to 19 bases. All patients were treatment-naive before thyroid surgery. Per the study methods: A distant-metastasis classifier for papillary thyroid cancer was built using CDR3 differences across clinicopathological groups. With MiXCR, TCRdb called clones anew from the PCR reads. V and J calls and clone size were set by TCRdb, not the authors. The table has approximately 7,000 clones, approximately 40% seen once. This clone came up a few times.

The sample was tumor tissue. This rearrangement joins TRBV5-1 to TRBJ2-7; weak D call: TRBD1 (5 bases). The receptor's source is a female donor with papillary thyroid cancer or a benign thyroid nodule (not recorded which). Some clones in this sample may be carry-over from other donors' samples. The CDR3 coding sequence is TGCGCCAGCAGCCTCTCTGGGCAGGGATTGACCTACGAGCAGTACTTC. It encodes CASSLSGQGLTYEQYF.